This T cell receptor beta chain was captured by sequencing in a study of shared clonotypes between healthy human individuals. Broader study findings: It was the non-shared clonotypes that had lower generation probabilities than clonotypes shared by all four donors.

Cells designated naive CD8 were CD45RO-negative and were positively selected for CCR7, with terminally differentiated effector memory CD45RA+ cells excluded. The V gene end was trimmed by 2 bases and the J gene end by 1 base; junction bases not matched to a gene: 5. Per the germline V gene, CDR1 is SGDLS and CDR2 is YYNGEE. This CDR3 spans 16 amino acids. This clone was seen just once. Its antigen remains unknown. Assay: immunoSEQ multiplex PCR; the TCRdb copy retains only in-frame clones and omits some. The sample includes around 2,100,000 clones, about 95% seen only once; the top ten take 1% to 1.5%.

The clonotype was recovered from a man between 18 and 35 years old in good health. The rearrangement links TRBV9 to TRBJ2-1; 8 bases fit TRBD2. The sample consisted of naive CD8+ T cells sorted from blood. CDR3 sequence (DNA): TGTGCCAGCAGCGTGGCTAGCGGGTTTTCCTACAATGAGCAGTTCTTC. Translated, it gives CASSVASGFSYNEQFF. Full variable domain (remainder filled in from reference TRBV9 and TRBJ2-1): DSGVTQTPKHLITATGQRVTLRCSPRSGDLSVYWYQQSLDQGLQFLIQYYNGEERAKGNILERFSAQQFPDLHSELNLSSLELGDSALYFCASSVASGFSYNEQFFGPGTRLTVL.